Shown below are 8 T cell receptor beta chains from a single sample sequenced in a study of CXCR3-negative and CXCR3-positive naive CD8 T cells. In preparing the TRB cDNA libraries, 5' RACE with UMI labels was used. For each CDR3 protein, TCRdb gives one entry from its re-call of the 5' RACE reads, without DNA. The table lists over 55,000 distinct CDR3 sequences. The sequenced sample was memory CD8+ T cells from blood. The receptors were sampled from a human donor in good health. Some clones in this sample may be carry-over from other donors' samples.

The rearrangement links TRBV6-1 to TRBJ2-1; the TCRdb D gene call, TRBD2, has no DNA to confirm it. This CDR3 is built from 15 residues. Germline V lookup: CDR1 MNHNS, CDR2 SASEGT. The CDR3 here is CASSDGLEGYNEQFF.

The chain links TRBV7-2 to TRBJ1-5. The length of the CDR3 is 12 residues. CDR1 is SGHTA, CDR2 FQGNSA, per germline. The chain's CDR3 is CASSWGNQPQHF. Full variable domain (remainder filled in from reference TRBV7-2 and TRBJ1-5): GAGVSQSPSNKVTEKGKDVELRCDPISGHTALYWYRQSLGQGLEFLIYFQGNSAPDKSGLPSDRFSAERTGGSVSTLTIQRTQQEDSAVYLCASSWGNQPQHFGDGTRLSIL.

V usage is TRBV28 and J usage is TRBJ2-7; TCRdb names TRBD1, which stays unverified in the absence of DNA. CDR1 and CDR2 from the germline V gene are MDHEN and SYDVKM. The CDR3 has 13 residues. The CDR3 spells CASSPKTGYEQYF.

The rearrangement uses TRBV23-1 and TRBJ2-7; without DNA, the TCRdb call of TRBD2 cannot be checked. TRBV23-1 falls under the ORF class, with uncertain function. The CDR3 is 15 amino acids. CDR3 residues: CASSQMGASSYEQYF.

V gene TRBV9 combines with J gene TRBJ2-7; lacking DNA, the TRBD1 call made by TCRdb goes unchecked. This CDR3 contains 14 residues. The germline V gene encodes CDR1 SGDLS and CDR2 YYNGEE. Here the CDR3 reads CASSQGSPSYEQYF. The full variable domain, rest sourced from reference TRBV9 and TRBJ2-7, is DSGVTQTPKHLITATGQRVTLRCSPRSGDLSVYWYQQSLDQGLQFLIQYYNGEERAKGNILERFSAQQFPDLHSELNLSSLELGDSALYFCASSQGSPSYEQYFGPGTRLTVT.

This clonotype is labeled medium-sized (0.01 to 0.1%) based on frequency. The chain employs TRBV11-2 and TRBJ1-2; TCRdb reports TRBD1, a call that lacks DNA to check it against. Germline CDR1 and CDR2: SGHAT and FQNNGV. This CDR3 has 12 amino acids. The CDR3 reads CASTNAGDGYTF.

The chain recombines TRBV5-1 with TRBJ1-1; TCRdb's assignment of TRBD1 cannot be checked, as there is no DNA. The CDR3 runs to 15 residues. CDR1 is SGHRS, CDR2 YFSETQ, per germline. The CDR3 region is CASSLAGRGWPEAFF.

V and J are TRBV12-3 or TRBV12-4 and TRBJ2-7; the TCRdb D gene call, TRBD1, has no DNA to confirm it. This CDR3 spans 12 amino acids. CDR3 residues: CASSPLGHEQYF.